Included here is one TCR beta chain sequence, with context. No antigen is known for it. The assay was immunoSEQ multiplex PCR, and TCRdb's table has in-frame clones only and misses some. The sample lists 90,000 to 95,000 clones; more than 70% were seen once. These data belong to a study of OX40 agonist ivuxolimab in advanced cancers. Study as a whole: Patients in dose escalation had liver, melanoma, kidney or head and neck cancers. With a range of roughly 20 to 85, age averaged 60 years, and more than 75% were male. Study outcomes and limitations: With doses of 0.1 to 3.0 mg/kg, CD4+ and CD8+ blood T cells had undergone clonal expansion by week 6. It was also the case that some nonresponders had low normalized T-cell clonal expansion.

The CDR3 runs to 17 residues. V lost 0 bases, J lost 6 bases, and 11 bases stayed unmatched. CDR1 SGHNT and CDR2 YENEEA come from the germline V gene. The V and J genes are TRBV11-3 and TRBJ2-3; TRBD2 matches at 8 bases. The TCR comes from an adult with an advanced solid tumor such as melanoma, head and neck, liver or kidney cancer. Sequences were derived from CD4+ or CD8+ T cells sorted from blood, sampled in a trial of the OX40 agonist ivuxolimab. CDR3 sequence (DNA): TGTGCCAGCAGCTTAGATTTCTCAGCGGGAGAGGATGATACGCAGTATTTT. This translates into CASSLDFSAGEDDTQYF.